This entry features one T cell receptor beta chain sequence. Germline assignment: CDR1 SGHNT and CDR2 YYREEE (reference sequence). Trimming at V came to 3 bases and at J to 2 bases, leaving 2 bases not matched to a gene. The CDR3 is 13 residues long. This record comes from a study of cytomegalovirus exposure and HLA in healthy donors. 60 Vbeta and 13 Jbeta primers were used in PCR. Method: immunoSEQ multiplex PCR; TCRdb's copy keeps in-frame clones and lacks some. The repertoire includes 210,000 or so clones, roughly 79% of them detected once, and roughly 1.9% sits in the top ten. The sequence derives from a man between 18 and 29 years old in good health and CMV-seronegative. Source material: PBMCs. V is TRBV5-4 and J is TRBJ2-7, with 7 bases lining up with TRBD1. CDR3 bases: TGTGCCAGCAGCTACGGGACAGCCTACGAGCAGTACTTC. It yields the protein CASSYGTAYEQYF.